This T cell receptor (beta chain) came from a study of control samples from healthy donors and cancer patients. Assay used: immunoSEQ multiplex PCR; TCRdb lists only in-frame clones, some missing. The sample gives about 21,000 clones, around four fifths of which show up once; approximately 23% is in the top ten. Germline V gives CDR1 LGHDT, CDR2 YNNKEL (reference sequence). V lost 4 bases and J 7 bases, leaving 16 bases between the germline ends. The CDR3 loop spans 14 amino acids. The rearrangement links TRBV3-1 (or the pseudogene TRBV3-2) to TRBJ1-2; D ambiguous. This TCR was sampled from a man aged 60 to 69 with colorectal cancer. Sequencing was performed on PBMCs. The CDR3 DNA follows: TGTGCCAGCAGCCCCACTACGGGGTTCGTTGGCTACACCTTC. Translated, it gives CASSPTTGFVGYTF.